The next 8 T cell receptor beta chains were all read from a single sample in a study of T cells in Graves' hyperthyroidism and ophthalmopathy. From RNA transcripts, TCR beta CDR3 regions were amplified. First-round RT-PCR targeting the TCR CDR3 was performed with the HTBI primer set. MiXCR was run by TCRdb on the multiplex PCR reads, yielding one entry per CDR3 protein. This sample has about 530,000 distinct CDR3 sequences, with roughly 18% found just once. Specimen: blood. The receptors here all came from a woman younger than 30 with Graves' ophthalmopathy.

This clonotype was counted at least ten times. The V call is TRBV12-3 or TRBV12-4, the J call TRBJ2-7; possibly TRBD2 for D (6 bases). Trimming cost V 4 bases and J 0 bases, with 16 bases left between them. The CDR3 sequence is 16 residues long. The CDR3 loop reads CASSYGGLATSYEQYF. The CDR3 coding sequence is TGTGCCAGCAGTTACGGAGGGCTAGCGACCTCCTACGAGCAGTACTTC.

This clonotype has ten or more counts. The chain carries TRBV20-1 and TRBJ1-6, with TRBD1 identical over 7 bases. V dropped 5 bases and J dropped 4; count of bases not matched to a gene: 8. Per germline, CDR1 DFQATT and CDR2 SNEGSKA (reference sequence). CDR3 size: 15 residues. DNA for the CDR3: TGCAGTGCTCTGAAACCGGGACAGTATAATTCACCCCTCCACTTT. This sequence encodes CSALKPGQYNSPLHF.

This clonotype was found many times. The chain combines TRBV2 with TRBJ1-1, with D uncertain. The CDR3 length is 14 residues. The germline gives CDR1 SNHLY, CDR2 FYNNEI. Deletions cut 6 bases from V and 0 bases from J, with 11 bases between. Here the CDR3 reads CASSGSGVNTEAFF. In DNA form, the CDR3 reads TGTGCCAGCAGCGGTAGTGGGGTGAACACTGAAGCTTTCTTT.

As regards this clonotype: No conserved phenylalanine or tryptophan ends this CDR3, so it is likely a read error. J is TRBJ1-1 and V is TRBV28; a possible D gene is TRBD1 (5 bases). Germline CDR1 is MDHEN and CDR2 is SYDVKM. The V gene lost 0 bases and the J gene lost 10 bases, with 36 bases spanning the gap. This CDR3 is 21 amino acids long. DNA for the CDR3: TGTGCCAGCAGTTTATGCAGCCCCTGTGAAATAAAGGGGCTTGATTTCTTTGGAGCTTTCATT. This sequence encodes CASSLCSPCEIKGLDFFGAFI.

The rearrangement links TRBV3-1 to TRBJ2-7; 7 positions agree with TRBD2. CDR3 length: 15 amino acids. Trimming took 2 bases from V and 1 from J; bases not matched to a gene: 5. Looked up from germline, CDR1 is LGHDT and CDR2 is YNNKEL (reference sequence). The CDR3 DNA follows: TGTGCCAGCAGCCAAAGGGAGGGGATTTCCTACGAGCAGTACTTC. Its protein product is CASSQREGISYEQYF.

This clonotype has ten or more counts. The V gene is TRBV28, the J gene TRBJ2-7, with D possibly matching TRBD1 (6 bases). Germline V gene lookup returns CDR1 MDHEN and CDR2 SYDVKM. The CDR3 totals 14 residues. Trimming shortened V by 5 bases and J by 3 bases, and 14 bases separated the two germline ends. This chain's CDR3 is CASSQTGANYEQYF. CDR3 nucleotide sequence: TGTGCCAGCAGTCAGACAGGCGCAAACTACGAGCAGTACTTC.

This clonotype was seen repeatedly, ten times or more. The chain has TRBV29-1 and TRBJ2-7; D unclear. The CDR3 extends over 13 amino acids. Trimming pared 4 bases from V and 0 bases from J, leaving 10 bases between. The germline V gene has CDR1 SQVTM and CDR2 ANQGSEA. The DNA for the CDR3 is TGCAGCGTTGTTCGGAGCTCCTCCTACGAGCAGTACTTC. Translating it yields CSVVRSSSYEQYF.

This clonotype was seen only a few times. The rearrangement uses TRBV5-1 and TRBJ1-1; the match to TRBD1 covers 8 bases. From germline, CDR1 is SGHRS and CDR2 YFSETQ. V lost 4 bases, J lost 4 bases, and 9 bases stayed unmatched. There are 15 residues in the CDR3. DNA for the CDR3: TGCGCCAGCAGCCATGAGGACAGGGTAGGCACTGAAGCTTTCTTT. The encoded protein is CASSHEDRVGTEAFF.